This is a list of T cell receptor beta chains from one sample in a study of T cell responses to AZD1222 COVID-19 vaccine. Sequenced by immunoSEQ multiplex PCR; TCRdb stores in-frame clones only, minus some. The sample shows about 120,000 clones, around 86% of them seen only once. The sequences come from peripheral blood, collected 28 days after the second AZD1222 dose. All receptors come from an adult who received the AZD1222 COVID-19 vaccine. Each CDR3 is given with its conserved first and last residue. Each record gives: clone size, D gene, V gene, J gene, CDR3 DNA, CDR3 protein. A D gene is named only where the DNA matches it firmly. The listing skips clone size in some rows; elsewhere it reads once, few, many or a size class.

few	TRBD1	TRBV5-1	TRBJ1-5	TGCGCCAGCAGCCTCGGACAGGGGGATCAGCCCCAGCATTTT	CASSLGQGDQPQHF
-	-	TRBV27	TRBJ2-7	TGTGCCAGCGGGCCATGGCCCTACGAGCAGTACTTC	CASGPWPYEQYF
-	-	TRBV9	TRBJ1-2	TGTGCCAGCAGCCCCCGGGACGGCAACTATGGCTACACCTTC	CASSPRDGNYGYTF
few	-	TRBV2	TRBJ1-1	TGTGCCAGCAGTTGGACAGTTGAAGCTTTCTTT	CASSWTVEAFF
-	TRBD2	TRBV4-2	TRBJ2-7	TGTGCCAGCAGCTTGCGACTAGCGGGTAGCGACGAGCAGTACTTC	CASSLRLAGSDEQYF
few	-	TRBV2	TRBJ1-6	TGTGCCAGCAGTGTGCAAACGACCCGACCGGGTTCACCCCTCCACTTT	CASSVQTTRPGSPLHF
once	-	TRBV3-1/TRBV3-2	TRBJ1-6	TGTGCCAGCAGCCACCCGCTCGGGGTTAATTCACCCCTCCACTTT	CASSHPLGVNSPLHF
once	TRBD2	TRBV30	TRBJ2-5	TGTGCCTGGAGTGGCGGGGGAGACGAGACCCAGTACTTC	CAWSGGGDETQYF
few	-	TRBV19	TRBJ1-5	TGTGCCAGTAGTATAGTCAGCTATAGCAATCAGCCCCAGCATTTT	CASSIVSYSNQPQHF
-	TRBD1	TRBV4-3	TRBJ1-2	TGCGCCAGCAGCCAAGGGGACAGAGCTAACTATGGCTACACCTTC	CASSQGDRANYGYTF
-	-	TRBV9	TRBJ1-6	TGTGCCAGCAGCGTAGGGAGTTTAGGTTCACCCCTCCACTTT	CASSVGSLGSPLHF
once	-	TRBV27	TRBJ1-2	TGTGCCAGCAGAGCAGGGGAGAGAGGCTACACCTTC	CASRAGERGYTF
-	-	TRBV29-1	TRBJ1-1	TGCAGCGTTGAAAACCGAGATGAAGCTTTCTTT	CSVENRDEAFF
-	-	TRBV18	TRBJ2-7	TGTGCCAGCTCACCACCGTCGGCCGGTTCCTTCTACGAGCAGTACTTC	CASSPPSAGSFYEQYF
-	TRBD1	TRBV3-1/TRBV3-2	TRBJ1-2	TGTGCCAGCAGTCAATCGTCTACAGGGGGCGGCTATGGCTACACCTTC	CASSQSSTGGGYGYTF
-	-	TRBV7-8	TRBJ2-2	TGTGCCAGCAACAACCTTGGGCTCCTGAACACCGGGGAGCTGTTTTTT	CASNNLGLLNTGELFF
-	TRBD1	TRBV7-2	TRBJ1-3	TGTGCCAGCAGCCCGGACAGGGGGAGAAACACCATATATTTT	CASSPDRGRNTIYF
-	TRBD1	TRBV19	TRBJ2-2	TGTGCCAGTAGCCGGGACAGTGGAACCGGGGAGCTGTTTTTT	CASSRDSGTGELFF
-	-	TRBV6-5	TRBJ2-7	TGTGCCAGCAGTTCAAGGGGTACCTACGAGCAGTACTTC	CASSSRGTYEQYF
-	TRBD1	TRBV5-1	TRBJ2-7	TGCGCCAGCAGCTCAGGGACAGTGGGCGAGCAGTACTTC	CASSSGTVGEQYF
-	-	TRBV5-1	TRBJ1-1	TGCGCCAGCAGCGGGAGGGAGGGAGTTCGCACTGAAGCTTTCTTT	CASSGREGVRTEAFF
-	-	TRBV12-3/TRBV12-4	TRBJ1-1	TGTGCCAGCAGGGTAGCTCCCACTGAAGCTTTCTTT	CASRVAPTEAFF
-	TRBD1	TRBV15	TRBJ2-5	TGTGCCACCAGCAGAGCCCCGGGACAGCAAGAGACCCAGTACTTC	CATSRAPGQQETQYF
-	-	TRBV5-1	TRBJ1-2	TGCGCCAGCAGCTTGGATGTGGAGGGCTATGGCTACACCTTC	CASSLDVEGYGYTF
-	-	TRBV4-2	TRBJ1-5	TGTGCCAGCAGCCAAGAATTTGAAGGGGCGGTCAATCAGCCCCAGCATTTT	CASSQEFEGAVNQPQHF
-	TRBD1	TRBV30	TRBJ1-6	TGTGCCTGGAGGCAGACAGGGAGAAATTCACCCCTCCACTTT	CAWRQTGRNSPLHF
-	-	TRBV18	TRBJ2-7	TGTGCCAGCTCACCGCACCAGGACAACGAGCAGTACTTC	CASSPHQDNEQYF
once	TRBD2	TRBV7-2	TRBJ2-5	TGTGCCAGCAGCATACTAGCGGGGGGCCCCCAAGAGACCCAGTACTTC	CASSILAGGPQETQYF
-	-	TRBV4-1	TRBJ1-1	TGCGCCAGCAGCCAAGGACAGCGGGACACTGAAGCTTTCTTT	CASSQGQRDTEAFF
-	-	TRBV7-9	TRBJ2-7	TGTGCCAGCAGCTCCGGAAGGGGCTCCTACGAGCAGTACTTC	CASSSGRGSYEQYF
-	-	TRBV19	TRBJ1-5	TGTGCCAGCAGATCGGGACGGAACAATCAGCCCCAGCATTTT	CASRSGRNNQPQHF
-	-	TRBV6-5	TRBJ2-1	TGTGCCAGCATCTCCTTGGGCGGCGGAGGGAATGAGCAGTTCTTC	CASISLGGGGNEQFF
-	-	TRBV5-5	TRBJ2-5	TGTGCCAGCAGTCCCACGGGGTACCAAGAGACCCAGTACTTC	CASSPTGYQETQYF